Each of the 28 T cell receptor beta chains below was sequenced from the same sample in a study of control samples from healthy donors and cancer patients. This table comes from immunoSEQ multiplex PCR, and its TCRdb copy is limited to in-frame clones, with some not included. This sample has over 150,000 clones, with under 96% found just once. The sample taken for sequencing was blood. These receptor sequences come from a woman aged 30 to 39 in good health.

The chain has TRBV3-1 (or the pseudogene TRBV3-2) and TRBJ2-3; no definite D call. CDR1 and CDR2 (germline): LGHDT, YNNKEL (reference sequence). V was trimmed by 2 bases and J by 1 base, leaving 10 bases between them. This CDR3 region has 15 residues. CDR3 nucleotides: TGTGCCAGCAGCCAAACTCCACAGCGCACAGATACGCAGTATTTT. It translates to CASSQTPQRTDTQYF.

This clone was observed a few times. The gene calls are TRBV4-1 and TRBJ2-1, with TRBD2 matching 15 bases. The J segment lost 7 bases and the V segment lost 4 bases, leaving 5 bases of the junction unmatched. Germline V lookup: CDR1 MGHRA, CDR2 YSYEKL. The CDR3 is 16 residues long. The DNA of the CDR3 is TGCGCCAGCAGCCCGAGGACTAGCGGGGGGGCTAATGAGCAGTTCTTC. Its protein is CASSPRTSGGANEQFF.

V is TRBV4-2 and J is TRBJ2-7; 7 bases agree with TRBD1. Trimming at V came to 3 bases and at J to 6 bases, leaving 5 bases not matched to a gene. The CDR3 spans 13 residues. Germline CDR1 reads LGHNA; CDR2 reads YNFKEQ. The CDR3 protein is CASSQRTGLEQYF. CDR3 bases: TGTGCCAGCAGCCAGCGGACAGGTCTCGAGCAGTACTTC.

The chain links TRBV13 to TRBJ1-2; D not certain. Germline values: CDR1 PRHDT, CDR2 FYEKMQ (reference sequence). V was clipped by 5 bases and J by 1 base, with 8 bases between them. This CDR3 has 13 amino acids. This CDR3 reads CASSRRYNYGYTF. DNA of the CDR3: TGTGCCAGCAGCCGACGGTATAACTATGGCTACACCTTC.

This clone has only one observation. The chain carries TRBV29-1 and TRBJ2-5; D uncertain. The ends were cut back, 2 bases at V and 1 base at J, with 11 bases in the middle. This CDR3 is built from 14 residues. In germline, CDR1 is SQVTM, CDR2 ANQGSEA. The CDR3 region has the DNA TGCAGCGTTGAACGGTTAATCGCCCAAGAGACCCAGTACTTC. This sequence encodes CSVERLIAQETQYF.

This chain links TRBV18 with TRBJ1-2, with D perhaps TRBD1 (5 bases). The CDR3 covers 14 residues. V lost 2 bases, J lost 5 bases, and 12 bases lay in between. The V gene's germline CDR1 is KGHSH and CDR2 LQKENI. In DNA, the CDR3 is TGTGCCAGCTCACCAGGCCAGGGTGGTTATGGCTACACCTTC. It codes for CASSPGQGGYGYTF.

V gene TRBV14 combines with J gene TRBJ1-4; D not resolved. The length of the CDR3 is 15 residues. Germline CDR1 reads SGHDN; CDR2 reads FVKESK. V was pared by 4 bases and J by 0 bases, with 9 bases between. CDR3 in DNA: TGTGCCAGCAGCCCCCTCTCAGCAACTAATGAAAAACTGTTTTTT. Amino acids: CASSPLSATNEKLFF.

V is TRBV5-4 and J is TRBJ2-3, with TRBD1 matching 8 bases. CDR3 length: 14 residues. The germline gives CDR1 SGHNT, CDR2 YYREEE (reference sequence). The ends lost 4 bases at V and 2 bases at J; junction bases unmatched: 3. CDR3 in DNA: TGTGCCAGCAGCCCGGACAGGGCCACAGATACGCAGTATTTT. Its protein product is CASSPDRATDTQYF.

V usage is TRBV28 and J usage is TRBJ2-5; D uncertain. The length of the CDR3 is 13 residues. Germline V gene lookup returns CDR1 MDHEN and CDR2 SYDVKM. Trimming took off 4 bases at V and 4 bases at J, with 10 bases between the two ends. The CDR3 spells CASSSSTGETQYF. The CDR3 DNA follows: TGTGCCAGCAGTTCATCGACGGGAGAGACCCAGTACTTC.

This clone was picked up one time. V gene TRBV9 combines with J gene TRBJ2-5; D is possibly TRBD1 (6 bases). V lost 0 bases and J lost 3, with 9 bases in between. This CDR3 is 14 amino acids long. CDR1 is SGDLS and CDR2 is YYNGEE in the germline V gene. CDR3 loop: CASSVAPGEETQYF. For the CDR3, the DNA is TGTGCCAGCAGCGTAGCGCCAGGGGAAGAGACCCAGTACTTC.

The chain is built from TRBV19 and TRBJ1-6; TRBD1 is a possible D gene (6 bases). Looked up from germline, CDR1 is LNHDA and CDR2 is SQIVND (reference sequence). V was pared by 4 bases and J by 8 bases, with 15 bases between. The CDR3 has 15 residues. This chain's CDR3 is CASSTAGHGYSPLHF. The CDR3 DNA follows: TGTGCCAGTAGTACCGCGGGACATGGATATTCACCCCTCCACTTT.

The rearrangement links TRBV9 to TRBJ2-7; D remains unclear. CDR3 length equals 14 residues. V was shortened by 1 base and J by 0 bases, with 8 bases between the two germline ends. Per germline, CDR1 SGDLS and CDR2 YYNGEE. CDR3 region: CASSVSSASYEQYF. CDR3 bases: TGTGCCAGCAGCGTAAGTTCTGCCTCCTACGAGCAGTACTTC.

The chain has TRBV6-6 and TRBJ2-3; 7 nucleotides match TRBD2. From germline, CDR1 is MNHNY and CDR2 SVGAGI (reference sequence). V shed 2 bases and J 3 bases; nucleotides not matched to a gene: 2. The CDR3 sequence is 14 residues long. The CDR3 region is CASSYRGGTDTQYF. Written as DNA, the CDR3 is TGTGCCAGCAGTTACCGGGGAGGGACAGATACGCAGTATTTT.

This chain links TRBV5-1 with TRBJ2-5; D may be TRBD2 (6 bases). The CDR3 covers 14 residues. The V end lost 6 bases, the J end lost 5 bases, and 17 bases lay between the germline ends. Germline loops: CDR1 SGHRS, CDR2 YFSETQ. CDR3 residues: CASKAGLSEETQYF. The DNA of the CDR3 is TGCGCCAGCAAAGCGGGTTTATCGGAGGAGACCCAGTACTTC.

This clone was observed a few times. The chain couples TRBV4-2 to TRBJ1-1; D might be TRBD1 (5 bases). The CDR3 has 13 residues. Per the germline V gene, CDR1 is LGHNA and CDR2 is YNFKEQ. Trimming pared 1 base from V and 8 bases from J, leaving 11 bases between. CDR3 coding DNA: TGTGCCAGCAGCCAAGTAGGCCAGGGCGAAGCTTTCTTT. Translating gives CASSQVGQGEAFF.

This clone came up once. The V gene is TRBV4-1, the J gene TRBJ2-7, with unresolved D. The length of the CDR3 is 14 residues. V dropped 0 bases and J dropped 2 bases, with 8 bases sitting between them. Germline assignment: CDR1 MGHRA and CDR2 YSYEKL. The CDR3 protein is CASSQEGKPYEQYF. The CDR3 bases are TGCGCCAGCAGCCAAGAAGGGAAGCCCTACGAGCAGTACTTC.

The gene calls are TRBV27 and TRBJ2-5, with TRBD1 identical over 8 bases. The germline gives CDR1 MNHEY, CDR2 SMNVEV (reference sequence). V dropped 5 bases and J dropped 1; count of bases not matched to a gene: 9. The CDR3 is 16 amino acids. Here the CDR3 reads CASSRRGLGVQETQYF. As DNA, the CDR3 is TGTGCCAGCAGTCGCAGGGGGCTGGGTGTCCAAGAGACCCAGTACTTC.

V and J are TRBV5-4 and TRBJ2-3; tentative D call: TRBD2 (5 bases). The CDR3 is 13 amino acids. CDR1 is SGHNT and CDR2 is YYREEE in the germline V gene (reference sequence). V was cut by 5 bases and J by 4 bases, with 11 bases left in between. The CDR3 sequence: CASRTEGADTQYF. The CDR3 DNA reads as TGTGCCAGCAGAACTGAGGGCGCAGATACGCAGTATTTT.

This clone was recorded once. CDR3 nucleotides: TGTGCCAGCAGTTACACAGGGCGGGAGTTGGGAGCTTTCTTT. Its translation is CASSYTGRELGAFF. The V and J genes are TRBV6-5 and TRBJ1-1, with a tentative D call TRBD1 (6 bases). Trimming left V 2 bases short and J 10 bases short, with 17 bases between. CDR3 length: 14 residues. CDR1 and CDR2 (germline): MNHEY, SVGAGI.

V and J are TRBV25-1 and TRBJ1-1, with 9 bases identical to TRBD1. This CDR3 contains 14 residues. With 3 bases clipped from V and 9 bases from J, the junction kept 8 bases outside the gene matches. Germline-derived CDR1 and CDR2 are MGHDK and SYGVNS. Here the CDR3 DNA reads TGTGCCAGCAGTGAGCCCGGGACAGGGCTTAAAGCTTTCTTT. Translated, it gives CASSEPGTGLKAFF.

The chain recombines TRBV6-6 with TRBJ1-2; D remains unclear. Trimming took 2 bases from V and 1 from J, leaving 8 bases between them. Germline CDR1 reads MNHNY; CDR2 reads SVGAGI (reference sequence). The CDR3 extends over 14 amino acids. The CDR3 here is CASSYGADNYGYTF. The CDR3 nucleotides read TGTGCCAGCAGTTACGGTGCGGATAACTATGGCTACACCTTC.

This chain uses TRBV10-1 with TRBJ1-1; a possible D gene is TRBD1 (6 bases). V lost 7 bases and J 1 base, leaving 10 bases between the germline ends. The germline V gene has CDR1 WNHNN and CDR2 SYGVQD (reference sequence). CDR3 length: 13 residues. CDR3 residues: CASTTGRNTEAFF. For the CDR3, the DNA is TGCGCCAGCACGACAGGTAGGAACACTGAAGCTTTCTTT.

The DNA for the CDR3 is TGCGCCAGCAGCTTGGCAGATGACACCGGGGAGCTGTTTTTT. Protein: CASSLADDTGELFF. The rearrangement links TRBV5-1 to TRBJ2-2; no clear D gene. Trimming stripped 0 bases from V and 3 bases from J, with 6 bases between. Looked up from germline, CDR1 is SGHRS and CDR2 is YFSETQ. CDR3 length equals 14 residues.

The chain couples TRBV7-6 to TRBJ2-4; D is possibly TRBD1 (6 bases). CDR3 length: 13 amino acids. Trimming removed 1 base from V and 5 bases from J, with 6 bases in between. Germline V gene data show CDR1 as SGHVS and CDR2 as FNYEAQ. In nucleotides, the CDR3 is TGTGCCAGCAGCTTAGGGACAGAAAACATTCAGTACTTC. Amino acids: CASSLGTENIQYF.

In its sample, this clone was seen once. This chain links TRBV10-2 with TRBJ2-7; 10 bases agree with TRBD2. The CDR3 extends over 14 amino acids. Germline assignment: CDR1 WSHSY and CDR2 SAAADI. The trim removed 4 bases at V and 2 bases at J, leaving 2 bases unmatched. Written as DNA, the CDR3 is TGCGCCAGCAGTGGAGCGGGAGGGCCCTACGAGCAGTACTTC. Protein: CASSGAGGPYEQYF.

V is TRBV10-3 and J is TRBJ2-1, with a weak D call TRBD1 (6 bases). Germline lookup yields CDR1 ENHRY and CDR2 SYGVKD. V lost 6 bases, J lost 1 base, and 13 bases lay in between. This CDR3 is 15 amino acids long. For the CDR3, the DNA is TGTGCCATCAGGGCAACAGGGCAGTCCTACAATGAGCAGTTCTTC. Translated: CAIRATGQSYNEQFF.

DNA of the CDR3: TGTGCCAGCAGCGTAGGTGTCGGTACGCAGTATTTT. Residues: CASSVGVGTQYF. This rearrangement joins TRBV9 to TRBJ2-3; D gene ambiguous. The CDR3 totals 12 residues. V gave up 0 bases and J gave up 8 bases, with 7 bases separating them. CDR1 is SGDLS, CDR2 YYNGEE, per germline.

The chain combines TRBV27 with TRBJ2-3; D call uncertain. Trimming took 4 bases from V and 4 from J, leaving 15 bases between them. The CDR3 extends over 15 amino acids. Germline CDR1 and CDR2: MNHEY and SMNVEV (reference sequence). CDR3 amino acids: CASSYEPSVPDTQYF. The CDR3 nucleotides are TGTGCCAGCAGTTATGAACCTTCGGTCCCAGATACGCAGTATTTT.